What follows are 22 T cell receptor beta chains derived from one specimen sequenced in a study of glioma-infiltrating T cells. TCR alpha and beta CDR3 regions were amplified from RNA using iRepertoire nested multiplex PCR. TCRdb re-called the multiplex PCR reads with MiXCR, one entry per CDR3 protein. Here the sample spans 400,000 or so distinct CDR3 sequences, 35% to 45% being singletons. Specimen: glioma tissue, nonneoplastic brain tissue, or PBMCs (not recorded which). These receptors all come from a human donor with low-grade glioma or glioblastoma, undergoing nonglioma brain surgery, or in good health (not recorded which).

About this clonotype itself: A read error may explain this, as a much larger clone is one base away. The V call is TRBV6-5, the J call TRBJ2-3; D is ambiguous. The CDR3 runs to 12 residues. Germline V gene lookup returns CDR1 MNHEY and CDR2 SVGAGI. V was cut by 2 bases and J by 4 bases, with 4 bases left in between. The CDR3, as DNA: TGTGCCAGCAGTTACACCGCAGATACGCAGTATTTT. It specifies CASSYTADTQYF.

This clonotype was observed a few times. V and J are TRBV5-4 and TRBJ2-1; the match to TRBD1 covers 7 bases. The CDR3 consists of 14 residues. V lost 4 bases to trimming and J lost 6 bases; unmatched junction nucleotides: 7. Germline-derived CDR1 and CDR2 are SGHNT and YYREEE (reference sequence). This CDR3 reads CASSPGGAANEQFF. The CDR3 DNA is TGTGCCAGCAGCCCAGGGGGTGCAGCCAATGAGCAGTTCTTC. Complete variable domain (other parts from reference TRBV5-4 and TRBJ2-1): ETGVTQSPTHLIKTRGQQVTLRCSSQSGHNTVSWYQQALGQGPQFIFQYYREEENGRGNFPPRFSGLQFPNYSSELNVNALELDDSALYLCASSPGGAANEQFFGPGTRLTVL.

This clonotype was counted between two and nine times. The chain is built from TRBV6-2 or TRBV6-3 and TRBJ2-2, with 13 bases aligning to TRBD2. The V segment lost 3 bases and the J segment 1 base; nucleotides outside the gene matches: 11. Germline V lookup: CDR1 MNHEY, CDR2 SVGEGT. The CDR3 has 20 residues. The CDR3 coding sequence is TGTGCCAGCAGTTATTCGGGACTAGCGGGGACTAGCTGGAACACCGGGGAGCTGTTTTTT. Translated, it gives CASSYSGLAGTSWNTGELFF.

This clonotype was counted only a few times. The chain combines TRBV19 with TRBJ1-1; unclear D gene. The ends were cut back, 3 bases at V and 0 bases at J, with 5 bases in the middle. The germline V gene encodes CDR1 LNHDA and CDR2 SQIVND (reference sequence). The CDR3 sequence is 13 residues long. The CDR3 region has the DNA TGTGCCAGTAGTATGGGAATGAACACTGAAGCTTTCTTT. It specifies CASSMGMNTEAFF.

Points on this clonotype: A much bigger clone sits one base away, suggesting this may be a read error. The genes are TRBV15 and TRBJ1-1; tentatively, D is TRBD1 (5 bases). The CDR3 consists of 15 residues. Germline values: CDR1 LNHNV, CDR2 YYDKDF (reference sequence). CDR3 residues: CATRPWRGMNTKAFF. CDR3 DNA: TGTGCCACCCGGCCTTGGAGGGGAATGAACACTAAAGCTTTCTTT.

This clonotype was picked up many times. The chain uses TRBV6-2 or TRBV6-3 and TRBJ2-5; possible D gene TRBD1, 5 bases. V was trimmed by 8 bases and J by 2 bases, leaving 15 bases between them. This CDR3 is 14 amino acids long. Germline lookup yields CDR1 MNHEY and CDR2 SVGEGT. CDR3 protein: CASRQDTLQETQYF. The CDR3 DNA follows: TGTGCCAGCCGTCAGGACACCCTTCAAGAGACCCAGTACTTC.

Of note for this clonotype: The junction shows a germline mismatch at one end, possibly a read error. The V call is TRBV14, the J call TRBJ2-7, with D possibly TRBD2 on 6 matching bases. CDR1 is SGHDN, CDR2 FVKESK, per germline. This CDR3 contains 12 residues. CDR3 protein: CASSQQDYEQYF. DNA for the CDR3: TGTGCCAGCAGCCAACAGGACTACGAGCAGTATTTC.

This clonotype was counted between two and nine times. The rearrangement joins TRBV6-1 to TRBJ2-5, with 7 positions matching TRBD1. The CDR3 runs 14 residues. Germline values: CDR1 MNHNS, CDR2 SASEGT. J was trimmed by 9 bases and V by 2 bases; bases with no gene match: 9. CDR3 sequence: CASSERDRSGAQYF. CDR3 bases: TGTGCCAGCAGTGAAAGGGACAGATCAGGGGCCCAGTACTTC.

The chain recombines TRBV5-1 with TRBJ1-1; perhaps TRBD1 as D (6 bases). Between the trimmed V and J ends, which lost 3 bases and 5 bases, there was a span of 20 bases. This CDR3 region has 16 residues. CDR1 and CDR2 (germline): SGHRS, YFSETQ. The CDR3 DNA follows: TGCGCCAGCAGCTCCGGAAGTACAGGGAGGGGGACTGAAGCTTTCTTT. The encoded protein is CASSSGSTGRGTEAFF.

With respect to this clonotype: This sequence may be a read error, since a much larger clone differs from it by one base. The chain employs TRBV7-2 and TRBJ2-7, with a weak D call TRBD1 (5 bases). Germline values: CDR1 SGHTA, CDR2 FQGNSA. The CDR3 sequence is 12 residues long. This CDR3 is CASSPSTVERYF. The CDR3 DNA follows: TGTGCCAGCAGCCCATCGACAGTGGAGCGGTACTTC.

The chain carries TRBV4-2 and TRBJ2-7; 8 bases match TRBD2. From germline, CDR1 is LGHNA and CDR2 YNFKEQ. The CDR3 is 16 amino acids. V shed 4 bases and J 0 bases; nucleotides not matched to a gene: 8. The CDR3 sequence is CASSRQTSGSSYEQYF. CDR3 sequence (DNA): TGTGCCAGCAGCCGACAAACTAGCGGATCCTCCTACGAGCAGTACTTC.

This clonotype was counted a few times. The rearrangement uses TRBV4-1 and TRBJ1-6, with 9 bases matching TRBD1. V trimming: 0 bases; J trimming: 10 bases; junction bases outside the gene matches: 4. This CDR3 is 15 amino acids long. The germline CDR1 and CDR2 sequences are MGHRA and YSYEKL. CDR3 protein: CASSQERTGVSPLHF. In DNA, the CDR3 is TGCGCCAGCAGCCAAGAAAGGACAGGGGTCTCACCCCTCCACTTT.

The V gene is TRBV11-3, the J gene TRBJ2-3; 8 nucleotides match TRBD2. Trimming at V came to 5 bases and at J to 4 bases, leaving 5 bases not matched to a gene. Germline V gives CDR1 SGHNT, CDR2 YENEEA. The CDR3 totals 14 residues. CDR3 sequence: CASSLGLASDTQYF. CDR3 bases: TGTGCCAGCAGCCTCGGACTAGCCTCAGATACGCAGTATTTT.

This clonotype appeared many times. The chain employs TRBV20-1 and TRBJ2-5; 9 nucleotides agree with TRBD1. Germline V gene sequence: CDR1 DFQATT, CDR2 SNEGSKA (reference sequence). The V and J ends lost 5 bases and 2 bases, in that order; junction bases with no gene match: 3. The CDR3 spans 13 residues. The CDR3 here is CSAPGTGQETQYF. The CDR3 DNA reads TGCAGTGCTCCCGGGACAGGGCAAGAGACCCAGTACTTC.

The CDR3 loop is CASSLGTSGGVSYNEQFF. CDR3 DNA: TGTGCCAGCAGCCTTGGGACTAGCGGGGGTGTCTCCTACAATGAGCAGTTCTTC. The rearrangement joins TRBV7-9 to TRBJ2-1; 14 nucleotides match TRBD2. After removal of 5 bases from V and 0 bases from J, the junction contained 6 bases not matched to a gene. Per the germline V gene, CDR1 is SEHNR and CDR2 is FQNEAQ (reference sequence). The CDR3 length is 18 residues.

J is TRBJ2-1 and V is TRBV20-1, with TRBD1 identical over 7 bases. CDR3 length: 11 amino acids. Per germline, CDR1 DFQATT and CDR2 SNEGSKA (reference sequence). V shed 6 bases and J 10 bases; nucleotides not matched to a gene: 6. As DNA, the CDR3 is TGCAGTGCCACCGACAGGGTCGAGCAGTTCTTC. Translation: CSATDRVEQFF.

This clonotype was seen more than once but under ten times. The chain has TRBV28 and TRBJ1-1; TRBD1 aligns across 7 bases. The CDR3 has 15 residues. V trimming: 8 bases; J trimming: 6 bases; junction bases outside the gene matches: 15. CDR1 MDHEN and CDR2 SYDVKM come from the germline V gene. The CDR3 is CASAQTGEVTPEAFF. CDR3 bases: TGTGCCAGCGCTCAAACAGGGGAGGTGACACCTGAAGCTTTCTTT. The full variable domain, its missing parts supplied by reference TRBV28 and TRBJ1-1, is DVKVTQSSRYLVKRTGEKVFLECVQDMDHENMFWYRQDPGLGLRLIYFSYDVKMKEKGDIPEGYSVSREKKERFSLILESASTNQTSMYLCASAQTGEVTPEAFFGQGTRLTVV.

This clonotype was found a few times. This rearrangement joins TRBV6-1 to TRBJ2-7; the match to TRBD2 covers 7 bases. The CDR3 consists of 14 residues. The V gene end was trimmed by 4 bases and the J gene end by 0 bases; junction bases not matched to a gene: 3. The germline gives CDR1 MNHNS, CDR2 SASEGT. In nucleotides, the CDR3 is TGTGCCAGCAGTGGGGGGGGTGGCTCCTACGAGCAGTACTTC. Amino acid sequence: CASSGGGGSYEQYF.

Of note for this clonotype: Its ends do not fully match the called genes, so a read error is possible. V and J are TRBV29-1 and TRBJ1-6, with D unclear. From germline, CDR1 is SQVTM and CDR2 ANQGSEA. There are 13 residues in the CDR3. CDR3 nucleotide sequence: TGCAGCGTTGCGGCAGGATCTAATTCACACCTCCACTTT. Encoded protein: CSVAAGSNSHLHF.

The table lists this clonotype with many counts. The chain combines TRBV7-2 with TRBJ1-3; D is perhaps TRBD1 (5 bases). Germline CDR1 and CDR2: SGHTA and FQGNSA. The CDR3 has 15 residues. With 0 bases removed from V and 2 bases from J, the gap between germline ends came to 8 bases. CDR3 protein: CASSLAGTPGNTIYF. The CDR3 DNA follows: TGTGCCAGCAGCTTAGCCGGGACCCCTGGAAACACCATATATTTT.

This chain joins TRBV28 and TRBJ2-5; TRBD1 matches 8 bases. This CDR3 is 13 amino acids long. Looked up from germline, CDR1 is MDHEN and CDR2 is SYDVKM. After removal of 3 bases from V and 4 bases from J, the junction contained 1 base not matched to a gene. CDR3 sequence (DNA): TGTGCCAGCAGTTTCCAGGGGGCAGAGACCCAGTACTTC. Protein product: CASSFQGAETQYF. Drawing the rest from reference TRBV28 and TRBJ2-5, the complete variable domain is DVKVTQSSRYLVKRTGEKVFLECVQDMDHENMFWYRQDPGLGLRLIYFSYDVKMKEKGDIPEGYSVSREKKERFSLILESASTNQTSMYLCASSFQGAETQYFGPGTRLLVL.

On this clonotype itself: Likely a read error: the CDR3 ends without its conserved phenylalanine or tryptophan. The genes are TRBV18 and TRBJ1-1; perhaps TRBD1 as D (6 bases). This CDR3 has 13 residues. V was trimmed by 4 bases and J by 1 base, leaving 7 bases between them. The germline V gene encodes CDR1 KGHSH and CDR2 LQKENI. CDR3 residues: CASSQTGNTEAFL. The CDR3, as DNA: TGTGCCAGCTCACAGACAGGGAACACTGAAGCTTTCTTG.